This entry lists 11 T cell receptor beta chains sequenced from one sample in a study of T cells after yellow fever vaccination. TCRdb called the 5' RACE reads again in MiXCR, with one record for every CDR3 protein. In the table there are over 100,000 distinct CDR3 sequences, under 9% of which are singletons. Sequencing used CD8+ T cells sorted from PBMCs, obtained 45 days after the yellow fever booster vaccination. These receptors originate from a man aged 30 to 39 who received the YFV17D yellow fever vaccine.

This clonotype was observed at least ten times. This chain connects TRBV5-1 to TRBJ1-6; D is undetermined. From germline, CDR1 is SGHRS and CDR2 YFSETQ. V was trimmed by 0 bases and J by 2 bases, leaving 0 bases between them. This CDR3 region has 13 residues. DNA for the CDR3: TGCGCCAGCAGCTTGGCCTATAATTCACCCCTCCACTTT. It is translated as CASSLAYNSPLHF.

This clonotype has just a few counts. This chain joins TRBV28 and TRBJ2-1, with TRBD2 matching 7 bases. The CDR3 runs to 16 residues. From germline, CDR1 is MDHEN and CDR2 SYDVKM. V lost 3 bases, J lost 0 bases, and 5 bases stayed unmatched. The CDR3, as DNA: TGTGCCAGCAGTTTGGCGGGAGTGGGCTCCTACAATGAGCAGTTCTTC. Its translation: CASSLAGVGSYNEQFF.

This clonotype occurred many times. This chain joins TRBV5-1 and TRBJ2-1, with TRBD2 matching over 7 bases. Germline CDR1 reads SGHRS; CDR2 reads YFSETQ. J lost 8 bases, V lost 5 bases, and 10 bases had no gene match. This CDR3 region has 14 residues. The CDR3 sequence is CASSKYGGNYEQFF. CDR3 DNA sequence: TGCGCCAGCAGTAAATACGGGGGGAACTATGAGCAGTTCTTC.

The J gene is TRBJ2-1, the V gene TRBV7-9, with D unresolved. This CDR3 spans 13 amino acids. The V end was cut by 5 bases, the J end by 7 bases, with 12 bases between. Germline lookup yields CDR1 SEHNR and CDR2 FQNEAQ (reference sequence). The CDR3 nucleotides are TGTGCCAGCAGCCCTGGGCCCCTGAATGAGCAGTTCTTC. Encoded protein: CASSPGPLNEQFF.

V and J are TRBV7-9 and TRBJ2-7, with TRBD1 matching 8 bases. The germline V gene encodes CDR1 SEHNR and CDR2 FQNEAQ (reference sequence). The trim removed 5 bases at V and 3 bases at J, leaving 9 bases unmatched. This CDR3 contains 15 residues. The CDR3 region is CASSGQQGEFYEQYF. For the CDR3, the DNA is TGTGCCAGCAGCGGACAACAGGGGGAGTTCTACGAGCAGTACTTC.

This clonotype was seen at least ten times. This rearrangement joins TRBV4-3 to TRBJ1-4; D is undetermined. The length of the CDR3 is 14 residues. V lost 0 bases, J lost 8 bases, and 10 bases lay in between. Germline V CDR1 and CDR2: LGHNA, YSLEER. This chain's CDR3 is CASSQDRTQEKLFF. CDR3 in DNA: TGCGCCAGCAGCCAAGATCGAACCCAAGAAAAACTGTTTTTT.

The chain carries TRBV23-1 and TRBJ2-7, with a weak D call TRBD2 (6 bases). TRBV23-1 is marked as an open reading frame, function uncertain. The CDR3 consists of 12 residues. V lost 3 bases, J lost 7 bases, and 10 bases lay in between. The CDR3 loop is CASSHQGGEQYF. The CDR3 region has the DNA TGCGCCAGCAGTCACCAGGGAGGAGAGCAGTACTTC.

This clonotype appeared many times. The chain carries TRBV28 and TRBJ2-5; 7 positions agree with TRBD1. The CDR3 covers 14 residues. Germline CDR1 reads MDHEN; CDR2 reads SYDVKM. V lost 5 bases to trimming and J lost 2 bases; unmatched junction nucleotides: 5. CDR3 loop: CASSPLTGQETQYF. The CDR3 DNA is TGTGCCAGCAGTCCCCTGACAGGGCAAGAGACCCAGTACTTC. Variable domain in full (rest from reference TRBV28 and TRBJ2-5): DVKVTQSSRYLVKRTGEKVFLECVQDMDHENMFWYRQDPGLGLRLIYFSYDVKMKEKGDIPEGYSVSREKKERFSLILESASTNQTSMYLCASSPLTGQETQYFGPGTRLLVL.

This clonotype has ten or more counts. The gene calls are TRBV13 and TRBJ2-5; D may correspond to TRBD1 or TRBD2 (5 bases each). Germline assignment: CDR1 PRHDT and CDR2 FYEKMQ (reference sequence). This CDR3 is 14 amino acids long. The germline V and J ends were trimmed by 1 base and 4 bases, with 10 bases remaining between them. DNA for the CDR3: TGTGCCAGCAGCTTAGAAACGGGGCCAGAGACCCAGTACTTC. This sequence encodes CASSLETGPETQYF. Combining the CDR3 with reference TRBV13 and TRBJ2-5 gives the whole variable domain AAGVIQSPRHLIKEKRETATLKCYPIPRHDTVYWYQQGPGQDPQFLISFYEKMQSDKGSIPDRFSAQQFSDYHSELNMSSLELGDSALYFCASSLETGPETQYFGPGTRLLVL.

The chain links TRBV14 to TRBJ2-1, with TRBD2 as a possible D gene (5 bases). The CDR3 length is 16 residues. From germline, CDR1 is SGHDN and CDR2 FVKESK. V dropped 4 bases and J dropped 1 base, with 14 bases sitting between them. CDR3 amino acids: CASSPPGLESYNEQFF. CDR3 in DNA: TGTGCCAGCAGCCCTCCTGGACTGGAGTCCTACAATGAGCAGTTCTTC.

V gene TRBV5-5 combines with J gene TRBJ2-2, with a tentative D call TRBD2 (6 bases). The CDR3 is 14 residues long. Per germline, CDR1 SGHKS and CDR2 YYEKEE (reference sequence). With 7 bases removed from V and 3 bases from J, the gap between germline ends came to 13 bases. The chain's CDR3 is CASGPGDYTGELFF. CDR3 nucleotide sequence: TGTGCCAGCGGCCCCGGGGACTACACCGGGGAGCTGTTTTTT.